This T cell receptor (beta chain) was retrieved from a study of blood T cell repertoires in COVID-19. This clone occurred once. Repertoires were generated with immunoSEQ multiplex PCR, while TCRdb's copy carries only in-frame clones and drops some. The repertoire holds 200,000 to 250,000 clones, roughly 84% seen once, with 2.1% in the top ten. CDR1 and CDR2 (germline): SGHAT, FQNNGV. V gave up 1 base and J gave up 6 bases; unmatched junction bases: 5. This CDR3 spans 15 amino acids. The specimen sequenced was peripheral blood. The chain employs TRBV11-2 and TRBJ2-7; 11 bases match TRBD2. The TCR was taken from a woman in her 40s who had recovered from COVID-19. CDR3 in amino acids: CASSLALAGVAEQYF. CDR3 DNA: TGTGCCAGCAGCTTAGCACTAGCGGGAGTCGCCGAGCAGTACTTC.